Ten or more counts support the clone carrying this T cell receptor (beta chain). Its antigen is unidentified. The germline CDR1 and CDR2 sequences are WSHSY and SAAADI. This CDR3 has 15 residues. V was trimmed by 7 bases and J by 4 bases, leaving 19 bases between them. Documented time point: newly diagnosed GD, antithyroid drugs for less than 3 months. TCR sequences were obtained from RNA taken from PBMCs. Construction of the TCR beta libraries employed iRepertoire HTBI primers in conjunction with Arm-PCR of CDR3 regions. TCRdb re-called the multiplex PCR reads through MiXCR, storing one row per CDR3 protein. The data hold fewer than 350,000 distinct CDR3 sequences, with 18% observed a single time. This entry belongs to a study of regulatory T cells in long-lasting Graves disease. Findings and limits, study-wide: Persistent disease showed a preference for TRBV28, TRBJ1-2 and TRBJ2-5.

This clonotype originated in a female donor with Graves disease. The sequencing used peripheral blood mononuclear cells (PBMCs), collected at new diagnosis, from a patient treated with antithyroid drugs. V and J are TRBV10-2 and TRBJ2-5; no clear D gene. CDR3: CASTMTRSSRETQYF. As DNA, the CDR3 is TGCGCCAGCACAATGACTCGATCCTCACGAGAGACCCAGTACTTC.